The 14 T cell receptor beta chains listed next were all sequenced from one sample in a study of T cell responses to AZD1222 COVID-19 vaccine. TCRdb's table, derived via immunoSEQ multiplex PCR, lists solely in-frame clones and lacks some. Of roughly 130,000 clones in the sample, about 86% were seen once. This material consisted of peripheral blood, taken on day 0 of AZD1222 vaccination. Source of these receptors: an adult in good health.

The chain uses TRBV18 and TRBJ1-2; weak D call: TRBD1 (5 bases). Trimming took 4 bases from V and 3 from J, leaving 12 bases between them. Germline CDR1 KGHSH, CDR2 LQKENI. CDR3 length equals 14 residues. The CDR3 DNA follows: TGTGCCAGCTCACAATTCCGGGACGACTATGGCTACACCTTC. Its protein is CASSQFRDDYGYTF.

This clone has just one count. This rearrangement joins TRBV6-5 to TRBJ2-3, with D possibly matching TRBD1 (6 bases). Germline CDR1 is MNHEY and CDR2 is SVGAGI. The CDR3 extends over 13 amino acids. The germline V and J ends were trimmed by 6 bases and 8 bases, with 15 bases remaining between them. This CDR3 reads CASRLQQGSTQYF. As DNA, the CDR3 is TGTGCCAGCAGACTTCAGCAGGGGAGTACGCAGTATTTT.

The chain is built from TRBV19 and TRBJ2-3; maybe TRBD2 (6 bases). Germline CDR1 reads LNHDA; CDR2 reads SQIVND (reference sequence). Trimming pared 5 bases from V and 2 bases from J, leaving 14 bases between. This CDR3 comprises 15 residues. CDR3 DNA: TGTGCCAGTAGTGCCTTCGGAGGGACCACAGATACGCAGTATTTT. The encoded protein is CASSAFGGTTDTQYF.

The chain combines TRBV5-4 with TRBJ2-3, with TRBD2 matching 12 bases. Looked up from germline, CDR1 is SGHNT and CDR2 is YYREEE (reference sequence). V lost 8 bases, J lost 5 bases, and 9 bases stayed unmatched. The CDR3 runs 15 residues. The CDR3 protein is CASYQTSGGLDTQYF. CDR3 DNA: TGTGCCAGTTACCAGACTAGCGGGGGCTTAGATACGCAGTATTTT.

This sequence joins TRBV18 and TRBJ2-1; 7 bases agree with TRBD2. Unmatched junction bases numbered 3, after V lost 0 bases and J lost 7 bases. CDR3 length: 14 amino acids. Germline CDR1 KGHSH, CDR2 LQKENI. The chain's CDR3 is CASSPPAGRNEQFF. CDR3 coding DNA: TGTGCCAGCTCACCACCAGCGGGAAGGAATGAGCAGTTCTTC. The full variable domain, completed using reference TRBV18 and TRBJ2-1, is NAGVMQNPRHLVRRRGQEARLRCSPMKGHSHVYWYRQLPEEGLKFMVYLQKENIIDESGMPKERFSAEFPKEGPSILRIQQVVRGDSAAYFCASSPPAGRNEQFFGPGTRLTVL.

The chain has TRBV14 and TRBJ1-2; no clear D gene. CDR1 and CDR2 from the germline V gene are SGHDN and FVKESK. The V end was cut by 2 bases, the J end by 4 bases, with 5 bases between. The CDR3 has 12 amino acids. The CDR3 DNA reads TGTGCCAGCAGCCAATGGCCCTATGGCTACACCTTC. Its protein is CASSQWPYGYTF.

The gene calls are TRBV10-3 and TRBJ2-3; D may be TRBD1 or TRBD2 (5 bases each). V was pared by 6 bases and J by 2 bases, with 12 bases between. The germline V gene encodes CDR1 ENHRY and CDR2 SYGVKD. The CDR3 is 14 residues long. CDR3 in DNA: TGTGCCATCAGGGACTCGGGGCTCACAGATACGCAGTATTTT. It yields the protein CAIRDSGLTDTQYF.

This clone has only one observation. The chain employs TRBV4-1 and TRBJ2-2, with TRBD2 identical over 7 bases. The CDR3 extends over 18 amino acids. Germline CDR1 reads MGHRA; CDR2 reads YSYEKL. V was clipped by 1 base and J by 3 bases; unmatched bases: 11. CDR3 sequence: CASSQVTVYRGDTGELFF. CDR3 DNA sequence: TGCGCCAGCAGCCAAGTTACGGTTTATCGGGGGGACACCGGGGAGCTGTTTTTT.

The J gene is TRBJ2-4, the V gene TRBV7-2; D gene ambiguous. Germline CDR1 SGHTA, CDR2 FQGNSA. Trimming removed 0 bases at V and 0 bases at J, with 9 bases between. The CDR3 extends over 16 amino acids. The CDR3 region is CASSLAHSLAKNIQYF. Written as DNA, the CDR3 is TGTGCCAGCAGCTTAGCGCACAGTCTAGCCAAAAACATTCAGTACTTC.

The V call is TRBV27, the J call TRBJ1-3; no definite D call. The germline V and J ends were trimmed by 3 bases and 3 bases, with 6 bases remaining between them. The CDR3 loop spans 13 amino acids. Germline CDR1 MNHEY, CDR2 SMNVEV (reference sequence). CDR3 DNA: TGTGCCAGCAGTTTTAAGAGTGGAAACACCATATATTTT. Amino acid sequence: CASSFKSGNTIYF.

The DNA of the CDR3 is TGTGCCAGCAGCGAACAGGGGGCGTACAATGAGCAGTTCTTC. Protein: CASSEQGAYNEQFF. The chain is built from TRBV2 and TRBJ2-1; 9 bases line up with TRBD1. From germline, CDR1 is SNHLY and CDR2 FYNNEI. After removal of 6 bases from V and 4 bases from J, the junction contained 4 bases not matched to a gene. This CDR3 has 14 amino acids.

This sequence joins TRBV29-1 and TRBJ1-2; TRBD1 might be the D (5 bases). Germline CDR1 SQVTM, CDR2 ANQGSEA. V lost 6 bases and J lost 8, with 25 bases in between. This CDR3 is built from 15 residues. CDR3 nucleotide sequence: TGCAGCGTCCCCGTCTTTGCCCCGGGGCCTAGGGGCTACACCTTC. Amino acids: CSVPVFAPGPRGYTF.

V is TRBV6-5 and J is TRBJ2-7; a possible D gene is TRBD2 (5 bases). The CDR3 covers 13 residues. CDR1 is MNHEY, CDR2 SVGAGI, per germline. V dropped 6 bases and J dropped 4 bases, with 13 bases sitting between them. The CDR3 sequence is CASRKERDYEQYF. The DNA of the CDR3 is TGTGCCAGCAGAAAAGAGAGGGATTACGAGCAGTACTTC.

This rearrangement joins TRBV15 to TRBJ1-4, with unresolved D. Germline CDR1 reads LNHNV; CDR2 reads YYDKDF (reference sequence). This CDR3 has 15 amino acids. Trimming shortened V by 3 bases and J by 7 bases, and 15 bases separated the two germline ends. The CDR3 DNA reads TGTGCCACCAGCAGGGAAAGACTATGGAGTGAAAAACTGTTTTTT. It yields the protein CATSRERLWSEKLFF.